The 20 T cell receptor beta chains listed next were all sequenced from one sample in a study of cytomegalovirus exposure and HLA in healthy donors. Researchers ran the PCR with 60 Vbeta and 13 Jbeta primers. Method: immunoSEQ multiplex PCR; TCRdb's copy keeps in-frame clones and lacks some. The repertoire holds around 110,000 clones, around 62% seen once, with 7.5% to 9.5% in the top ten. Sequencing was carried out using PBMCs. The receptors stem from a woman aged 40 to 50 in good health and CMV-seropositive.

The V and J genes are TRBV4-3 and TRBJ1-2; the D is unclear. V shed 1 base and J shed 5 bases, with 14 bases lying between them. The CDR3 is 15 residues long. Germline assignment: CDR1 LGHNA and CDR2 YSLEER. In DNA, the CDR3 is TGCGCCAGCAGCCAAGTTGTTGGCGGCAAATATGGCTACACCTTC. Its protein product is CASSQVVGGKYGYTF.

This clone was counted between two and nine times. The chain links TRBV7-9 to TRBJ2-7, with D possibly TRBD2 on 7 matching bases. The CDR3 sequence is 15 residues long. V was clipped by 5 bases and J by 6 bases, with 20 bases between them. CDR1 and CDR2 (germline): SEHNR, FQNEAQ (reference sequence). The CDR3 protein is CASSPRGAGASEQYF. Here the CDR3 DNA reads TGTGCCAGCAGCCCCCGAGGGGCGGGGGCCTCCGAGCAGTACTTC.

This clone was seen a few times. The rearrangement joins TRBV27 to TRBJ2-2, with D possibly being TRBD2 (6 bases). This CDR3 has 14 amino acids. CDR1 is MNHEY and CDR2 is SMNVEV in the germline V gene (reference sequence). With 2 bases removed from V and 6 bases from J, the gap between germline ends came to 10 bases. CDR3 region: CASSLVSGAGELFF. Written as DNA, the CDR3 is TGTGCCAGCAGTTTAGTATCGGGGGCCGGGGAGCTGTTTTTT.

This clone turned up a few times. The rearrangement links TRBV7-2 to TRBJ2-2; 8 bases map to TRBD1. Germline lookup yields CDR1 SGHTA and CDR2 FQGNSA. The trim removed 5 bases at V and 4 bases at J, leaving 6 bases unmatched. The CDR3 contains 15 residues. CDR3 loop: CASSTAGGSTGELFF. As DNA, the CDR3 is TGTGCCAGCAGCACAGCAGGGGGCAGCACCGGGGAGCTGTTTTTT.

The V call is TRBV6-5, the J call TRBJ2-7, with D possibly being TRBD1 (5 bases). The germline V gene has CDR1 MNHEY and CDR2 SVGAGI. The CDR3 is 13 residues long. V was pared by 0 bases and J by 4 bases, with 7 bases between. In nucleotides, the CDR3 is TGTGCCAGCAGTTACTCCCAGGGATACGAGCAGTACTTC. Its protein is CASSYSQGYEQYF.

In this sample, this clone turned up a few times. The rearrangement joins TRBV7-9 to TRBJ1-2; 10 bases map to TRBD1. CDR1 and CDR2 from the germline V gene are SEHNR and FQNEAQ (reference sequence). The J segment lost 5 bases and the V segment lost 4 bases, leaving 1 base of the junction unmatched. The CDR3 spans 13 residues. The CDR3 DNA is TGTGCCAGCAGCTCGGACAGGGGGTATGGCTACACCTTC. It encodes CASSSDRGYGYTF.

This clone appeared a few times. The chain joins TRBV5-1 to TRBJ2-1; D is unresolved. The CDR3 consists of 11 residues. V was cut by 5 bases and J by 6 bases, with 6 bases left in between. In germline, CDR1 is SGHRS, CDR2 YFSETQ. The CDR3 region is CASRTSNEQFF. The CDR3 DNA follows: TGCGCCAGCAGGACTTCCAATGAGCAGTTCTTC.

CDR3 amino acids: CASAGLAEETQYF. The CDR3 coding sequence is TGTGCCAGCGCGGGGCTAGCGGAAGAGACCCAGTACTTC. This rearrangement joins TRBV7-6 to TRBJ2-5, with TRBD2 matching 7 bases. V lost 8 bases, J lost 3 bases, and 6 bases stayed unmatched. CDR1 and CDR2 (germline): SGHVS, FNYEAQ. This CDR3 is built from 13 residues.

This sequence joins TRBV19 and TRBJ2-7, with 7 positions matching TRBD2. V trimming: 2 bases; J trimming: 5 bases; junction bases outside the gene matches: 9. CDR1 and CDR2 (germline): LNHDA, SQIVND (reference sequence). This CDR3 contains 15 residues. CDR3 loop: CASSIIAGAENEQYF. The DNA of the CDR3 is TGTGCCAGTAGTATAATCGCGGGAGCAGAAAACGAGCAGTACTTC.

The J gene is TRBJ1-5, the V gene TRBV30; D is unclear. Deletions cut 5 bases from V and 2 bases from J, with 19 bases between. CDR3 size: 16 residues. Germline V gene lookup returns CDR1 GTSNPN and CDR2 SVGIG (reference sequence). CDR3 coding DNA: TGTGCCTGGCTATTTTGTACTGGTCCATGCAATCAGCCCCAGCATTTT. This sequence encodes CAWLFCTGPCNQPQHF. Full variable domain (rest looked up from reference TRBV30 and TRBJ1-5): SQTIHQWPATLVQPVGSPLSLECTVEGTSNPNLYWYRQAAGRGLQLLFYSVGIGQISSEVPQNLSASRPQDRQFILSSKKLLLSDSGFYLCAWLFCTGPCNQPQHFGDGTRLSIL.

The J gene is TRBJ1-1, the V gene TRBV7-7, with D maybe TRBD1 (5 bases). The CDR3 sequence is 16 residues long. V lost 4 bases to trimming and J lost 4 bases, with 19 bases between them. CDR1 and CDR2 (germline): SSHAT, FNYEAQ (reference sequence). In DNA, the CDR3 is TGTGCCAGCAGCTCCCCGGGTGGGGGGGATCCCACTGAAGCTTTCTTT. The encoded protein is CASSSPGGGDPTEAFF.

The CDR3 loop reads CASSYGQGEVNTEAFF. The DNA for the CDR3 is TGTGCCAGCTCATATGGACAGGGGGAAGTGAACACTGAAGCTTTCTTT. The rearrangement uses TRBV18 and TRBJ1-1; TRBD1 agrees at 10 bases. CDR1 and CDR2 from the germline V gene are KGHSH and LQKENI. V was pared by 5 bases and J by 0 bases, with 6 bases of the junction left unmatched. This CDR3 spans 16 amino acids.

This chain connects TRBV27 to TRBJ2-7; 8 bases agree with TRBD1. V shed 3 bases, J shed 1 base, and the junction held 5 bases outside the gene matches. The CDR3 sequence is 15 residues long. CDR1 and CDR2 from the germline V gene are MNHEY and SMNVEV (reference sequence). CDR3 protein: CASSFAGGASYEQYF. CDR3 nucleotide sequence: TGTGCCAGCAGTTTTGCAGGGGGCGCATCCTACGAGCAGTACTTC.

V and J are TRBV10-3 and TRBJ2-3; 8 bases line up with TRBD2. The V segment lost 10 bases and the J segment 4 bases; nucleotides outside the gene matches: 13. The germline V gene encodes CDR1 ENHRY and CDR2 SYGVKD. The CDR3 totals 15 residues. The CDR3 region is CATQAGREDSDTQYF. The CDR3 bases are TGTGCCACGCAAGCGGGGCGGGAGGACTCAGATACGCAGTATTTT.

This chain connects TRBV19 to TRBJ1-3; TRBD1 agrees at 11 bases. Per germline, CDR1 LNHDA and CDR2 SQIVND (reference sequence). CDR3 length equals 16 residues. The V segment lost 3 bases and the J segment 5 bases; nucleotides outside the gene matches: 6. CDR3: CASSIRGQGERNTIYF. The CDR3 DNA reads as TGTGCCAGTAGTATCCGGGGACAGGGGGAAAGAAACACCATATATTTT.

J is TRBJ2-5 and V is TRBV10-3; maybe TRBD1 (6 bases). The V gene lost 2 bases and the J gene lost 4 bases, with 14 bases spanning the gap. Germline CDR1 ENHRY, CDR2 SYGVKD. The CDR3 is 15 amino acids. The CDR3 protein is CAISEGFTGRETQYF. The CDR3 DNA reads as TGTGCCATCAGTGAGGGATTTACAGGGCGAGAGACCCAGTACTTC.

V is TRBV19 and J is TRBJ1-1, with D hard to call. CDR1 and CDR2 (germline): LNHDA, SQIVND (reference sequence). The CDR3 covers 16 residues. V was pared by 7 bases and J by 0 bases, with 18 bases between. The CDR3 DNA is TGTGCCAGTAAATCGTCAGATTACTACATGAACACTGAAGCTTTCTTT. This gives the protein CASKSSDYYMNTEAFF.

V is TRBV5-1 and J is TRBJ1-1; TRBD1 agrees at 8 bases. Per germline, CDR1 SGHRS and CDR2 YFSETQ. Unmatched junction bases numbered 6, after V lost 7 bases and J lost 1 base. The CDR3 has 14 residues. The CDR3 is CASLGQESNTEAFF. The CDR3 coding sequence is TGCGCCAGCCTGGGACAGGAATCGAACACTGAAGCTTTCTTT.

The chain recombines TRBV7-3 with TRBJ2-1; TRBD1 might be the D (5 bases). The ends were cut back, 3 bases at V and 6 bases at J, with 9 bases in the middle. Germline V CDR1 and CDR2: SGHTA, FQGTGA. There are 13 residues in the CDR3. CDR3 DNA sequence: TGTGCCAGCAGCTTGGGCAGGGCCAATGAGCAGTTCTTC. It codes for CASSLGRANEQFF.

The rearrangement links TRBV5-3 to TRBJ2-5; TRBD2 aligns across 8 bases. TRBV5-3 is labeled an ORF, and its function is uncertain. There are 17 residues in the CDR3. V lost 0 bases, J lost 2 bases, and 9 bases stayed unmatched. The CDR3 loop reads CARSLAPSGPLQETQYF. CDR3 DNA: TGTGCCAGAAGCTTGGCTCCTAGCGGGCCACTACAAGAGACCCAGTACTTC.